The 5 T cell receptor beta chains presented below share a single source sample, sequenced in a study of blood T cells in healthy people across ages. Primers used in a second PCR of roughly 6 to 11 cycles were a sample-barcoded 5' primer and a J-beta primer mix. Using its own MiXCR run on the 5' RACE reads, TCRdb lists one record per CDR3 protein. The profile shows some 760,000 distinct CDR3 sequences, around 25% of them singletons. The sample was also linked to a second study, of T cells of mothers and their children.

Sequencing was carried out using blood. Receptors originate from a boy aged 5-17 years in good health.

The rearrangement links TRBV7-8 to TRBJ2-2; D possibly uses TRBD1 or TRBD2 (5 bases each). V shed 4 bases and J shed 5 bases, with 17 bases lying between them. The CDR3 contains 16 residues. The V gene's germline CDR1 is SGHVS and CDR2 FQNEAQ. Written as DNA, the CDR3 is TGTGCCAGCAGCTACCACAACGGGGCTATAACCGGGGAGCTGTTTTTT. Its protein is CASSYHNGAITGELFF.

Only a few counts were recorded for this clonotype. CDR3 region: CASRSKTAGSDTGELFF. For the CDR3, the DNA is TGTGCCAGCAGATCTAAGACCGCGGGTAGCGACACCGGGGAGCTGTTTTTT. The rearrangement uses TRBV13 and TRBJ2-2; possibly TRBD2 for D (5 bases). This CDR3 region has 17 residues. Germline loops: CDR1 PRHDT, CDR2 FYEKMQ (reference sequence). V was pared by 6 bases and J by 3 bases, with 20 bases between.

The chain combines TRBV7-2 with TRBJ2-5; possible D gene TRBD2, 7 bases. The DNA end is more similar to TRBJ2-1, so the J call may be wrong. The CDR3 runs 15 residues. The V gene's germline CDR1 is SGHTA and CDR2 FQGNSA. CDR3: CASSFSAGASDEQFF. In DNA form, the CDR3 reads TGTGCCAGCAGCTTTTCCGCGGGGGCTAGCGATGAGCAGTTCTTC.

The chain couples TRBV7-8 to TRBJ2-6; 9 nucleotides match TRBD1. Germline CDR1 and CDR2: SGHVS and FQNEAQ. CDR3 length equals 17 residues. Trimming at V came to 5 bases and at J to 0 bases, leaving 5 bases not matched to a gene. This CDR3 reads CASSVDRGSSGANVLTF. The CDR3 DNA reads TGTGCCAGCAGCGTGGACAGGGGAAGCTCTGGGGCCAACGTCCTGACTTTC.

This clonotype was detected a few times. The V and J genes are TRBV4-3 and TRBJ1-1; TRBD1 matches at 7 bases. Germline V gene data show CDR1 as LGHNA and CDR2 as YSLEER. The CDR3 runs 16 residues. With 0 bases clipped from V and 4 bases from J, the junction kept 8 bases outside the gene matches. The CDR3 coding sequence is TGCGCCAGCAGCCAAGATATGCCCAGGGGGGGCACTGAAGCTTTCTTT. This gives the protein CASSQDMPRGGTEAFF.